This T cell receptor (beta chain) was profiled in a study of OX40 agonist ivuxolimab in advanced cancers. Context from the whole study: Ivuxolimab was an agonistic, fully human IgG2 monoclonal antibody directed against OX40 (CD134), a costimulatory receptor. The paper covers the monotherapy dose-escalation part of the phase I ivuxolimab trial, which included N ≈ 50 patients. Peripheral TCRbeta sequencing aimed to test whether ivuxolimab altered TCR sequence diversity and caused clonal T-cell expansion. In the dose-escalation cohort, 82.7% of patients were male, and the mean age was roughly 60 years, with a range of roughly 23 to 85. Patients were allowed to have had prior anti-PD-1, anti-PD-L1 or anti-CTLA-4 therapy, and around two fifths of the dose-escalation patients had been treated with checkpoint inhibitors. Intravenous ivuxolimab was administered to patients every 2 weeks at six dose levels: 0.01, 0.1, 0.3, 1.5, 3 and 10 mg/kg. Among the 52 dose-escalation patients, some 20 had hepatocellular carcinoma, roughly 15 melanoma, 9 renal cell carcinoma and 9 head and neck cancer. Partial responses occurred in three dose-escalation patients, of whom one had hepatocellular carcinoma and two had cutaneous melanoma. Study-wide conclusions, independent of this receptor: At doses of 0.1 to 3.0 mg/kg, clonal expansion of both CD4+ and CD8+ T cells in blood was seen between baseline and week 6. Low levels of normalized T-cell clonal expansion were also shown by some nonresponding patients. In the 0.1-3.0 mg/kg groups, partial responders had among the lowest normalized peripheral clonal expansion, particularly in CD8+ T cells. The antigen specificity of the peripheral T cells that underwent clonal expansion was not determined. After ivuxolimab, CD8+ T cells had more expanded clones than CD4+ T cells on average.

Genomic DNA was isolated from the sorted cells so that the TCRbeta CDR3 region could be sequenced. TCRbeta CDR3 regions were sequenced using the immunoSEQ Assay. The clones in this table, taken by TCRdb from immuneACCESS, are in-frame only. Not every clone is retained; where verified, under half of the shortfall comes from an unresolved V gene, and the cause of the rest is unknown. The sample contains nearly 80,000 clones, 90% of them found a single time. Less than 0.35% of the sample lies in the top ten. Details on this clone: No antigen is known for it. The sample holds no much larger clone one base away, and base qualities are not on file.

The trial excluded patients who had a history of autoimmune disease or who were on systemic immunosuppression. Peripheral blood for TCR sequencing was drawn from every dose cohort at baseline, at cycle 4 day 1 and at cycle 7 day 1. Samples came from an open-label, multicenter, first-in-human phase I dose-escalation trial of ivuxolimab. Adults with locally advanced or metastatic melanoma, renal cell carcinoma, hepatocellular carcinoma or head and neck squamous cell carcinoma were enrolled in the trial. Before TCR sequencing, CD4+ T cells and CD8+ T cells were sorted from peripheral blood as separate populations. The CDR3 sequence holds 14 residues, the cysteine and valine included. Kept here is only the CDR3 DNA, which spans 42 bases and is read in frame from base 1. Via the germline V gene, CDR1 is MDHEN and CDR2 SYDVKM. V lost 8 bases and J lost 0 bases; the stretch between them is 14 bases long.

The sample consisted of CD4+ or CD8+ T cells sorted from blood, taken in a trial of the OX40 agonist ivuxolimab. The rearranged segments are TRBV28 and TRBJ2-7; the D gene is not confidently resolved. The receptor was isolated from an adult with an advanced solid tumor such as melanoma, head and neck, liver or kidney cancer. Here the CDR3 is given as CASRVALGSYEQYV. The nucleotides are TGTGCCAGCCGCGTAGCCCTCGGCTCCTACGAGCAGTACGTC.